This is a list of T cell receptor beta chains from one sample in a study of CD8+CD57+ T cells in acquired aplastic anemia. In TCRdb, the reads were re-called with MiXCR into one record per CDR3 protein. The table records about 180,000 distinct CDR3 sequences, around half of them present only once. The material sequenced was sorted CD4+, CD8+, or CD8+CD57+ T cells (not recorded which) from PBMCs. The receptors stem from a human donor in good health. The CDR3 runs from the conserved cysteine through the conserved F or W. The D gene is left open where the match is weak. Only some rows state a clone size, as once, few, many or a class for expanded clones.

j_call: TRBJ1-1
v_call: TRBV10-3
d_call: TRBD1
clone_size: .
cdr3_nt: TGTGCCATCAGCGGACAGGTTGGTGGCACTGAAGCTTTCTTT
cdr3_aa: CAISGQVGGTEAFF

j_call: TRBJ1-2
v_call: TRBV11-1
d_call: TRBD1
clone_size: .
cdr3_nt: TGTGCCAGCGGCCTAATCCCGGGACAGGGTAAATATGGCTACACCTTC
cdr3_aa: CASGLIPGQGKYGYTF

j_call: TRBJ2-5
v_call: TRBV19
d_call: .
clone_size: many
cdr3_nt: TGTGCCAGTAGTGCCTGGAGCAGGGGCCAAGAGACCCAGTACTTC
cdr3_aa: CASSAWSRGQETQYF

j_call: TRBJ1-1
v_call: TRBV5-8
d_call: TRBD1
clone_size: many
cdr3_nt: TGTGCCAGCAGCCCCCAGGGGGGGGTGAACACTGAAGCTTTCTTT
cdr3_aa: CASSPQGGVNTEAFF

j_call: TRBJ2-1
v_call: TRBV20-1
d_call: .
clone_size: many
cdr3_nt: TGCAGTGCTAGATACCCCGGCGGCCCCTACAATGAGCAGTTCTTC
cdr3_aa: CSARYPGGPYNEQFF

j_call: TRBJ2-2
v_call: TRBV7-3
d_call: .
clone_size: .
cdr3_nt: TGTGCCAGCAGCCTACGATCTACCGGGGAGCTGTTTTTT
cdr3_aa: CASSLRSTGELFF

j_call: TRBJ1-1
v_call: TRBV5-1
d_call: .
clone_size: once
cdr3_nt: TGCGCCAGCAGTATGACCCAGAACACTGAAGCTTTCTTT
cdr3_aa: CASSMTQNTEAFF

j_call: TRBJ2-3
v_call: TRBV25-1
d_call: .
clone_size: .
cdr3_nt: TGTGCCAGCAGCTTAGAAGCCCAATTGGTCAAGGGTACGCAGTATTTT
cdr3_aa: CASSLEAQLVKGTQYF

j_call: TRBJ2-7
v_call: TRBV20-1
d_call: TRBD2
clone_size: once
cdr3_nt: TGCAGTGCGACGACTAGCGCCTCCTACGAGCAGTACTTC
cdr3_aa: CSATTSASYEQYF

j_call: TRBJ2-7
v_call: TRBV5-1
d_call: .
clone_size: .
cdr3_nt: TGCGCCAGCAGCCGGGACCATGGTGTTGAGCAGTACTTC
cdr3_aa: CASSRDHGVEQYF

j_call: TRBJ1-5
v_call: TRBV10-2
d_call: TRBD1
clone_size: once
cdr3_nt: TGCGCCACCCGACAGGGAGCAGGGCCCCAGCATTTT
cdr3_aa: CATRQGAGPQHF

j_call: TRBJ2-7
v_call: TRBV28
d_call: .
clone_size: many
cdr3_nt: TGTGCCAGCAGTCGGGGGACCCCCTACGAGCAGTACTTC
cdr3_aa: CASSRGTPYEQYF

j_call: TRBJ2-5
v_call: TRBV7-9
d_call: TRBD1
clone_size: many
cdr3_nt: TGTGCCAGCAGCTTAGCTACAGGGGGCCAAGAGACCCAGTACTTC
cdr3_aa: CASSLATGGQETQYF

j_call: TRBJ2-3
v_call: TRBV5-6
d_call: .
clone_size: many
cdr3_nt: TGTGCCAGCAGCTTGGACGCGACAGATACGCAGTATTTT
cdr3_aa: CASSLDATDTQYF

j_call: TRBJ2-7
v_call: TRBV3-1
d_call: .
clone_size: many
cdr3_nt: TGTGCCAGCGAAGGACTCATCCCATACGAGCAGTACTTC
cdr3_aa: CASEGLIPYEQYF

j_call: TRBJ2-7
v_call: TRBV24-1
d_call: .
clone_size: many
cdr3_nt: TGTGCCACCAGTGACCCCCAGGCCGGGATTACGGAGCAGTACTTC
cdr3_aa: CATSDPQAGITEQYF

j_call: TRBJ2-7
v_call: TRBV28
d_call: .
clone_size: many
cdr3_nt: TGTGCCAGCAGTTTATGGAGCTACGAGCAGTACTTC
cdr3_aa: CASSLWSYEQYF

j_call: TRBJ1-6
v_call: TRBV27
d_call: TRBD1
clone_size: .
cdr3_nt: TGTGCCAGCAGCGGGGACAGGGCTCCTTCACCCCTCCACTTT
cdr3_aa: CASSGDRAPSPLHF

j_call: TRBJ2-1
v_call: TRBV7-8
d_call: .
clone_size: once
cdr3_nt: TGTGCCAGCAGCTCACAGGGATTGGCGAATGAGCAGTTCTTC
cdr3_aa: CASSSQGLANEQFF

j_call: TRBJ2-7
v_call: TRBV10-3
d_call: .
clone_size: few
cdr3_nt: TGTGCCATCAGGGACGGATCCTACGAGCAGTACTTC
cdr3_aa: CAIRDGSYEQYF

j_call: TRBJ2-7
v_call: TRBV29-1
d_call: .
clone_size: .
cdr3_nt: TGCAGCGCAGGCCGGCAGGGCCTCTACGAGCAGTACTTC
cdr3_aa: CSAGRQGLYEQYF

j_call: TRBJ1-1
v_call: TRBV7-9
d_call: .
clone_size: .
cdr3_nt: TGTGCCAGCAGCAGATACAGCCGAATGAACACTGAAGCTTTCTTT
cdr3_aa: CASSRYSRMNTEAFF

j_call: TRBJ2-3
v_call: TRBV2
d_call: TRBD2
clone_size: many
cdr3_nt: TGTGCCAGCAGACCAACTAGCGGGAGTGGGGATACGCAGTATTTT
cdr3_aa: CASRPTSGSGDTQYF

j_call: TRBJ2-7
v_call: TRBV7-3
d_call: TRBD2
clone_size: .
cdr3_nt: TGTGCTAGCAGCGCCACCGGGACTATCACTTGCGAGCAGTACTTC
cdr3_aa: CASSATGTITCEQYF

j_call: TRBJ2-2
v_call: TRBV4-2
d_call: TRBD2
clone_size: few
cdr3_nt: TGTGCCAGCAGCCCCGGGACTAGCGGGAGTAGCGGCACCGGGGAGCTGTTTTTT
cdr3_aa: CASSPGTSGSSGTGELFF

j_call: TRBJ1-6
v_call: TRBV2
d_call: TRBD1
clone_size: many
cdr3_nt: TGTGCCAGCAGTGAAGACCTCCTGGGACAGGGGTTTTCACCCCTCCACTTT
cdr3_aa: CASSEDLLGQGFSPLHF

j_call: TRBJ2-1
v_call: TRBV6-5
d_call: .
clone_size: few
cdr3_nt: TGTGCCAGCAGTTACTCAGGGAGCTCCTACAATGAGCAGTTCTTC
cdr3_aa: CASSYSGSSYNEQFF

j_call: TRBJ2-7
v_call: TRBV7-9
d_call: TRBD2
clone_size: once
cdr3_nt: TGTGCCAGCAGCCAGACTAGCGGGAGACATTCCTACGAGCAGTACTTC
cdr3_aa: CASSQTSGRHSYEQYF

j_call: TRBJ2-4
v_call: TRBV12-3/TRBV12-4
d_call: .
clone_size: .
cdr3_nt: TGTGCCAGCAGCTCCGGGGCAGCCAAAAACATTCAGTACTTC
cdr3_aa: CASSSGAAKNIQYF

j_call: TRBJ2-7
v_call: TRBV10-3
d_call: .
clone_size: .
cdr3_nt: TGTGCCATCAGGGGAGACTCCTACGAGCAGTACTTC
cdr3_aa: CAIRGDSYEQYF

j_call: TRBJ2-7
v_call: TRBV5-1
d_call: .
clone_size: .
cdr3_nt: TGCGCCAGCAGCTTTCCCGGGGCTGGGGACGAGCAGTGCTTC
cdr3_aa: CASSFPGAGDEQCF

j_call: TRBJ1-2
v_call: TRBV9
d_call: TRBD1
clone_size: .
cdr3_nt: TGTGCCAGCAGCGTAGAGGGGACAGACTATGGCTACACCTTC
cdr3_aa: CASSVEGTDYGYTF

j_call: TRBJ1-6
v_call: TRBV20-1
d_call: .
clone_size: many
cdr3_nt: TGCAGTGCTAGGGGGGTGGCGACCCTGTATAATTCACCCCTCCACTTT
cdr3_aa: CSARGVATLYNSPLHF

j_call: TRBJ1-1
v_call: TRBV10-3
d_call: .
clone_size: .
cdr3_nt: TGTGCCATCAGTGGGACAGTAGACGTGAGCACTGAAGCTTTCTTT
cdr3_aa: CAISGTVDVSTEAFF

j_call: TRBJ1-6
v_call: TRBV25-1
d_call: .
clone_size: few
cdr3_nt: TGTGCCTCGGCGCGGAGCTCCTATAATTCACCCCTCCACTTT
cdr3_aa: CASARSSYNSPLHF

j_call: TRBJ2-5
v_call: TRBV5-1
d_call: TRBD2
clone_size: many
cdr3_nt: TGCGCCAGCAGCTTGGAGGGCGGGGGAGAGACCCAGTACTTC
cdr3_aa: CASSLEGGGETQYF

j_call: TRBJ2-3
v_call: TRBV10-3
d_call: TRBD2
clone_size: .
cdr3_nt: TGTGCCATCAGTGAAAGGACTAGCGGCACTACTAGCACAGATACGCAGTATTTT
cdr3_aa: CAISERTSGTTSTDTQYF

j_call: TRBJ2-5
v_call: TRBV19
d_call: .
clone_size: many
cdr3_nt: TGTGCCAGTAGCCCATCGGGGGCAGGGGAGACCCAGTACTTC
cdr3_aa: CASSPSGAGETQYF

j_call: TRBJ2-1
v_call: TRBV2
d_call: TRBD1
clone_size: many
cdr3_nt: TGTGCCAGCAGGGGGACAGGATTGAATGAGCAGTTCTTC
cdr3_aa: CASRGTGLNEQFF

j_call: TRBJ2-3
v_call: TRBV7-9
d_call: .
clone_size: once
cdr3_nt: TGTGCCAGCAGCTTAGGCCTAGTAAAAGATACGCAGTATTTT
cdr3_aa: CASSLGLVKDTQYF

j_call: TRBJ1-5
v_call: TRBV27
d_call: .
clone_size: few
cdr3_nt: TGTGCCAGCAGTCCCAATGGGGGAAATAGCAATCAGCCCCAGCATTTT
cdr3_aa: CASSPNGGNSNQPQHF

j_call: TRBJ2-5
v_call: TRBV20-1
d_call: .
clone_size: .
cdr3_nt: TGCAGTGCTAGTGCCCTGGACAGCAAAGAGACCCAGTACTTC
cdr3_aa: CSASALDSKETQYF

j_call: TRBJ2-7
v_call: TRBV2
d_call: TRBD2
clone_size: few
cdr3_nt: TGTGCCAGCACCCAGTGGCTAGCGGGAAACGAGCAGTACTTC
cdr3_aa: CASTQWLAGNEQYF

j_call: TRBJ2-5
v_call: TRBV19
d_call: .
clone_size: few
cdr3_nt: TGTGCCAGTAGTATCTCATGGGATGTGAAGACCCAGTACTTC
cdr3_aa: CASSISWDVKTQYF

j_call: TRBJ1-2
v_call: TRBV19
d_call: TRBD1
clone_size: .
cdr3_nt: TGTGCCAGTAGGGACCCAGGGGGGAACTATGGCTACACCTTC
cdr3_aa: CASRDPGGNYGYTF

j_call: TRBJ2-3
v_call: TRBV19
d_call: .
clone_size: many
cdr3_nt: TGTGCCAGTAGTACCATTAGGGGGGATACGCAGTATTTT
cdr3_aa: CASSTIRGDTQYF

j_call: TRBJ2-7
v_call: TRBV10-3
d_call: .
clone_size: .
cdr3_nt: TGTGCCGCGGGGGACACCGCCTACGAGCAGTACTTC
cdr3_aa: CAAGDTAYEQYF

j_call: TRBJ2-7
v_call: TRBV6-2/TRBV6-3
d_call: .
clone_size: .
cdr3_nt: TGTGCCAGCAGTTTGGGTGGAAGGAACTACGAGCAGTACTTC
cdr3_aa: CASSLGGRNYEQYF

j_call: TRBJ2-5
v_call: TRBV24-1
d_call: TRBD1
clone_size: many
cdr3_nt: TGTGCCACCAGTGACCCCGGACAGGGGAAAGAGACCCAGTACTTC
cdr3_aa: CATSDPGQGKETQYF

j_call: TRBJ1-4
v_call: TRBV20-1
d_call: TRBD1
clone_size: once
cdr3_nt: TGCAGTGCTAGAGAGCCAGGGGGCTGGGAAAAACTGTTTTTT
cdr3_aa: CSAREPGGWEKLFF

j_call: TRBJ1-5
v_call: TRBV7-8
d_call: .
clone_size: .
cdr3_nt: TGTGCCAGCTCCGGAGGGGCAGGGGATCAGCCCCAGCATTTT
cdr3_aa: CASSGGAGDQPQHF

j_call: TRBJ2-3
v_call: TRBV7-3
d_call: TRBD2
clone_size: many
cdr3_nt: TGTGCCAGCAGCTTAATAGCGGGAGATCTAGATACGCAGTATTTT
cdr3_aa: CASSLIAGDLDTQYF

j_call: TRBJ2-1
v_call: TRBV24-1
d_call: TRBD1
clone_size: many
cdr3_nt: TGTGCCACCAGTGAACCCAGGGGGTCCTACAATGAGCAGTTCTTC
cdr3_aa: CATSEPRGSYNEQFF

j_call: TRBJ2-4
v_call: TRBV5-1
d_call: .
clone_size: many
cdr3_nt: TGCGCCAGCAGCTTGGGAAGGGACCTAGCCAAAAACATTCAGTACTTC
cdr3_aa: CASSLGRDLAKNIQYF

j_call: TRBJ2-6
v_call: TRBV19
d_call: TRBD1
clone_size: .
cdr3_nt: TGTGCCAGTAGTATGGGGGGACAGGGGAGCGTCCTGACTTTC
cdr3_aa: CASSMGGQGSVLTF

j_call: TRBJ1-1
v_call: TRBV10-3
d_call: TRBD1
clone_size: .
cdr3_nt: TGTGCCCACCAGGACAGGGAGAACACTGAAGCTTTCTTT
cdr3_aa: CAHQDRENTEAFF

j_call: TRBJ2-5
v_call: TRBV20-1
d_call: TRBD2
clone_size: few
cdr3_nt: TGCAATGCTCCTAGCGGGAGGACCTCCCAAGAGACCCAGTACTTC
cdr3_aa: CNAPSGRTSQETQYF